This T cell receptor (beta chain) was sequenced in a study of Tregs in tolerant kidney transplant recipients. Whole-study results and caveats: For some patients, primers changed over time, blocking nucleotide-level comparison.

Assay: immunoSEQ multiplex PCR; the TCRdb copy retains only in-frame clones and omits some. The sample table includes 50,000 to 65,000 clones. To note about this clone: The antigen is undetermined. The sequenced fragment ends 3 residues before the CDR3 boundary, so the rest is inferred from the germline J gene.

The CDR3 covers 13 residues. Per the germline V gene, CDR1 is LNHDA and CDR2 is SQIVND (reference sequence). V lost 4 bases and J 6 bases, leaving 9 bases between the germline ends. The V and J genes are TRBV19 and TRBJ2-2; D not certain. The sample in question was CD4+ T cells from blood, obtained before the transplant. This TCR came from a human donor who received a combined kidney and bone marrow transplant. The CDR3 here is CASSTIRAGELFF. The DNA read from the CDR3 is TGTGCCAGTAGTACCATTCGGGCCGGGGAG.